This is a list of T cell receptor beta chains from one sample in a study of cytomegalovirus exposure and HLA in healthy donors. The assay was immunoSEQ multiplex PCR, and TCRdb's table has in-frame clones only and misses some. The table records over 150,000 clones, 70% to 90% of them present only once. Sequenced material: PBMCs. The receptors were sampled from a young woman in good health and CMV-seronegative. CDR3s include the opening cysteine and the closing phenylalanine or tryptophan. The D gene is left open where the match is weak. The size of a clone is reported for some rows only, either as once, few or many, or as a class for expanded clones.

>NA|TRBJ2-1|TRBD1|TRBV4-1
TGCGCCAGCAGCCGGGACAGGGGTGAGGGGGTCGGTGAGCAGTTCTTC
CASSRDRGEGVGEQFF
>NA|TRBJ2-1|TRBD2|TRBV6-5
TGTGCCAGCAGTTACTCGAGTCGGGGGGGTTACAATGAGCAGTTCTTC
CASSYSSRGGYNEQFF
>NA|TRBJ2-3|TRBD2|TRBV4-1
TGCGCCAGCAGCCAAGTAGCGGGGGGGGCCCCAGATACGCAGTATTTT
CASSQVAGGAPDTQYF
>NA|TRBJ2-7|NA|TRBV6-1
TGTGCCAGCATGGGGCCCCTGGCCCACGAGCAGTACTTC
CASMGPLAHEQYF
>few|TRBJ1-6|NA|TRBV5-1
TGCGCCAGCAGTTTACGGGACACCTATAATTCACCCCTCCACTTT
CASSLRDTYNSPLHF
>NA|TRBJ1-4|TRBD1|TRBV5-1
TGCGCCAGCAGCCTAGGACAGGGTAATGAAAAACTGTTTTTT
CASSLGQGNEKLFF
>once|TRBJ1-2|TRBD1|TRBV11-3
TGTGCCAGCAGCTCCCGGGACAGAGCTAACTATGGCTACACCTTC
CASSSRDRANYGYTF
>NA|TRBJ2-6|NA|TRBV27
TGTGCCAGCAGTCCAGCACACAGGGCTGGGGCCAACGTCCTGACTTTC
CASSPAHRAGANVLTF
>few|TRBJ2-2|NA|TRBV7-8
TGTGCCAGCAGCTTAGCGCCCAGGGGCCCAAACACCGGGGAGCTGTTTTTT
CASSLAPRGPNTGELFF
>NA|TRBJ2-3|NA|TRBV7-2
TGTGCCAGCAGCTTACTAGCTACTCGCACAGATACGCAGTATTTT
CASSLLATRTDTQYF
>once|TRBJ1-6|NA|TRBV12-2
TGTGCAAGTCGCTTAAACCCCGACAGAAGCGACCAAGCCTATAATTCACCCCTCCACTTT
CASRLNPDRSDQAYNSPLHF
>NA|TRBJ1-3|NA|TRBV6-1
TGTGCCAGCAGTGATCACGGAGCGGGCCCCTCTGGAAACACCATATATTTT
CASSDHGAGPSGNTIYF
>NA|TRBJ1-2|NA|TRBV28
TGTGCCAGCAGTTCGTACAGCTATGGCTACACCTTC
CASSSYSYGYTF
>once|TRBJ1-2|NA|TRBV5-1
TGCGCCAGCAGCCCGGGAGACTATGGCTACACCTTC
CASSPGDYGYTF
>NA|TRBJ2-1|TRBD1|TRBV29-1
TGCAGCGTGACCGACAGGGTTAACTTGAATGAGCAGTTCTTC
CSVTDRVNLNEQFF
>few|TRBJ1-1|NA|TRBV2
TGTGCCAGCTTACCTGGACACCTGAACACTGAAGCTTTCTTT
CASLPGHLNTEAFF
>NA|TRBJ2-1|TRBD2|TRBV15
TGTGCCACCAGAACTCCCGGGACTAGCGGGTTCTACAATGAGCAGTTCTTC
CATRTPGTSGFYNEQFF
>NA|TRBJ2-7|NA|TRBV21-1
TGTGCCAGCAGCAGGGGGGGAGGGGCGAGCTCCTACGAGCAGTACTTC
CASSRGGGASSYEQYF
>NA|TRBJ1-1|NA|TRBV29-1
TGCAGCGTTGATAAGGGGACTCCTGGGGCTTTCTTT
CSVDKGTPGAFF
>NA|TRBJ2-5|TRBD2|TRBV4-1
TGCGCCAGCAGCCAACAGCGGGGGGGCCCTCAGGAGACCCAGTACTTC
CASSQQRGGPQETQYF
>few|TRBJ2-7|NA|TRBV25-1
TGTGCCAGCAGTGAAGTCGCGAAGAACTACGAGCAGTACTTC
CASSEVAKNYEQYF
>NA|TRBJ2-3|NA|TRBV29-1
TGCAGCGTGGGGACTGCGTACAGCACAGATACGCAGTATTTT
CSVGTAYSTDTQYF
>NA|TRBJ2-3|NA|TRBV9
TGTGCCAGCAGCGTAGGGGACTCGCTGCTCTCATCCGATACGCAGTATTTT
CASSVGDSLLSSDTQYF
>NA|TRBJ2-7|NA|TRBV28
TGTGCCAGCCTCGGGTCCTACGAGCAGTACTTC
CASLGSYEQYF
>NA|TRBJ2-1|TRBD1|TRBV7-9
TGTGCCAGCAGCTTCGAGGGGGCCATTTACAATGAGCAGTTCTTC
CASSFEGAIYNEQFF
>once|TRBJ1-2|NA|TRBV2
TGTGCCAGCAGGTTACAGGGTCACTATGGCTACACCTTC
CASRLQGHYGYTF
>few|TRBJ2-2|NA|TRBV18
TGTGCCAGCTCACCGTCGACCCTGGATCCAGGCACCGGGGAGCTGTTTTTT
CASSPSTLDPGTGELFF
>few|TRBJ2-7|NA|TRBV7-9
TGTTCCAGCAGCCAAGTCAGGGACGAGCAGTACTTC
CSSSQVRDEQYF
>NA|TRBJ2-1|TRBD2|TRBV7-8
TGTGCCAGCAGCACCCCGGGACTAGGCCCCGAGCAGTTCTTC
CASSTPGLGPEQFF
>few|TRBJ2-5|TRBD2|TRBV7-2
TGTGCCAGCAGCCGCGGGGGTAGCGGGGGGGAGACCCAGTACTTC
CASSRGGSGGETQYF
>NA|TRBJ2-3|NA|TRBV9
TGTGCCAGCAGCGGAAAGGACAGCCATGGGACAGATACGCAGTATTTT
CASSGKDSHGTDTQYF
>NA|TRBJ1-2|NA|TRBV4-2
TGTGCCAGCAGCCAAGAGAGGTGGGGGGGACGGAACTATGGCTACACCTTC
CASSQERWGGRNYGYTF
>NA|TRBJ2-1|NA|TRBV19
TGTGCCAGTAGTATGGGCGCCCACAATGAGCAGTTCTTC
CASSMGAHNEQFF
>NA|TRBJ1-2|NA|TRBV25-1
TGTGCCAGCAGTGGGACTTCGACAACAAACTATGGCTACACCTTC
CASSGTSTTNYGYTF
>NA|TRBJ1-5|NA|TRBV18
TGTGCCAGCTCACCAATAGGGGCGCGATACGATCAGCCCCAGCATTTT
CASSPIGARYDQPQHF
>few|TRBJ1-6|NA|TRBV6-5
TGTGCCAGCAGTCCCACAGGGTTGGAGAATTCACCCCTCCACTTT
CASSPTGLENSPLHF
>once|TRBJ1-1|TRBD1|TRBV5-5
TGTGCCAGCAGCTTGGTGGGACAGGGAGGAGTCACTGAAGCTTTCTTT
CASSLVGQGGVTEAFF
>NA|TRBJ2-3|NA|TRBV10-3
TGTGCCTCACGGGGTAGCACAGATACGCAGTATTTT
CASRGSTDTQYF
>NA|TRBJ2-7|NA|TRBV27
TGTGCCAGCAGTGGTACATCCTACGAGCAGTACTTC
CASSGTSYEQYF
>NA|TRBJ1-5|NA|TRBV28
TGTGCCAGCAGTTTCCAGGTATTAGGCAATCAGCCCCAGCATTTT
CASSFQVLGNQPQHF
>NA|TRBJ1-6|TRBD1|TRBV9
TGTGCCAGCAGCGTCGGGACAGGGTTTAATTCACCCCTCCACTTT
CASSVGTGFNSPLHF
>NA|TRBJ1-3|NA|TRBV7-9
TGTGCCAGCAGCTTTTCAGGGGAATCTCGAAACACCATATATTTT
CASSFSGESRNTIYF
>NA|TRBJ1-4|NA|TRBV11-2
TGTGCCAGCAGCTTAGCGTGGGGGGTGGTAACTAATGAAAAACTGTTTTTT
CASSLAWGVVTNEKLFF
>NA|TRBJ1-1|NA|TRBV5-1
TGCGCCAGCAGCTTGAACGGGGACAATGATATGGACACTGAAGCTTTCTTT
CASSLNGDNDMDTEAFF
>NA|TRBJ2-1|NA|TRBV11-1
TGTGCCAGCAGCCTGGTGGAGGGCGGAGTCAGGAATGAGCAGTTCTTC
CASSLVEGGVRNEQFF
>NA|TRBJ1-5|NA|TRBV27
TGTGCCAGCAGTTTCGGGGGGCGCGATCAGCCCCAGCATTTT
CASSFGGRDQPQHF
>NA|TRBJ2-1|TRBD2|TRBV13
TGTGCCAGCAGCCCACACCTAGCGGGCTCCTACAATGAGCAGTTCTTC
CASSPHLAGSYNEQFF
>NA|TRBJ1-1|NA|TRBV9
TGTGCCAGCAGCGCCAGGGCAGTCAACACTGAAGCTTTCTTT
CASSARAVNTEAFF
>few|TRBJ2-7|TRBD2|TRBV30
TGTGCCTGGAGTGGCGGGCCTAGCGGGGTCTACGAGCAGTACTTC
CAWSGGPSGVYEQYF
>NA|TRBJ2-7|NA|TRBV7-8
TGTGCCAGCAGCCATCAGGGGCCGGGGGAGCAGTACTTC
CASSHQGPGEQYF
>NA|TRBJ1-2|NA|TRBV2
TGTGCCAGCTCGATTAGACAGCGATCTTCTGGCTACACCTTC
CASSIRQRSSGYTF
>once|TRBJ2-7|TRBD1|TRBV6-1
TGTGCCAGCAAGACAGGGTTCATCTCCTACGAGCAGTACTTC
CASKTGFISYEQYF
>NA|TRBJ1-4|TRBD1|TRBV7-2
TGTGCCAGCAGCTTCGAGACCGGGACAGTTTCTGAAAAACTGTTTTTT
CASSFETGTVSEKLFF
>NA|TRBJ2-5|NA|TRBV4-1
TGCGCCAGCAGCCAACGTGTCAGGGCCCCGGAGACCCAGTACTTC
CASSQRVRAPETQYF
>NA|TRBJ2-1|TRBD2|TRBV6-4
TGTGCCAGCAGTGTAATAGCGGGAGTATATGAGCAGTTCTTC
CASSVIAGVYEQFF